Presented here are 25 T cell receptor beta chains from one specimen sequenced in a study of OX40 agonist ivuxolimab in advanced cancers. Here immunoSEQ multiplex PCR was the method, and the copy in TCRdb shows in-frame clones only, minus some. Among over 35,000 clones listed, roughly 84% were seen once. The sample was CD4+ or CD8+ T cells sorted from blood, taken in a trial of the OX40 agonist ivuxolimab. The receptors were gathered from an adult with an advanced solid tumor such as melanoma, head and neck, liver or kidney cancer.

The V call is TRBV30, the J call TRBJ2-7, with D perhaps matching TRBD1 (6 bases). This CDR3 region has 12 residues. The V gene's germline CDR1 is GTSNPN and CDR2 SVGIG (reference sequence). Between the trimmed V and J ends, which lost 1 base and 6 bases, there was a span of 10 bases. The CDR3 region is CAWSGPGVEQYF. CDR3 bases: TGTGCCTGGAGTGGACCAGGGGTCGAGCAGTACTTC.

V and J are TRBV19 and TRBJ2-1; 9 bases align to TRBD2. CDR3 size: 18 residues. The trim removed 6 bases at V and 9 bases at J, leaving 21 bases unmatched. Per germline, CDR1 LNHDA and CDR2 SQIVND (reference sequence). Written as DNA, the CDR3 is TGTGCCAGTAGACCCCAGACTAGCGGAACCGGGATCTCCGGTGAGCAGTTCTTC. It codes for CASRPQTSGTGISGEQFF. The full variable domain, with the rest looked up from reference TRBV19 and TRBJ2-1, is DGGITQSPKYLFRKEGQNVTLSCEQNLNHDAMYWYRQDPGQGLRLIYYSQIVNDFQKGDIAEGYSVSREKKESFPLTVTSAQKNPTAFYLCASRPQTSGTGISGEQFFGPGTRLTVL.

CDR3 DNA sequence: TGTGCCAGCAGTTACTCGAGGAGTTTCTACGAGCAGTACTTC. Amino acid sequence: CASSYSRSFYEQYF. The chain employs TRBV6-5 and TRBJ2-7; D gene ambiguous. The germline gives CDR1 MNHEY, CDR2 SVGAGI. The CDR3 runs 14 residues. Trimming removed 0 bases at V and 3 bases at J, with 9 bases between.

This sequence joins TRBV4-3 and TRBJ2-1; D ambiguous. V shed 0 bases and J shed 10 bases, with 10 bases lying between them. CDR1 and CDR2 (germline): LGHNA, YSLEER. The CDR3 covers 13 residues. In DNA form, the CDR3 reads TGCGCCAGCAGCCAAGATCGGGCAGAGGAGCAGTTCTTC. It codes for CASSQDRAEEQFF.

The CDR3 DNA reads as TGTGCCAGCAGCTTACGGCCGGGAGGTACTGAAGCTTTCTTT. This sequence encodes CASSLRPGGTEAFF. This chain uses TRBV27 with TRBJ1-1; no firm D call. Germline V lookup: CDR1 MNHEY, CDR2 SMNVEV (reference sequence). The CDR3 contains 14 residues. Trimming cost V 6 bases and J 5 bases, with 16 bases left between them.

The chain is built from TRBV29-1 and TRBJ2-5; TRBD2 matches at 14 bases. With 6 bases clipped from V and 4 bases from J, the junction kept 4 bases outside the gene matches. Looked up from germline, CDR1 is SQVTM and CDR2 is ANQGSEA. The CDR3 contains 14 residues. CDR3 bases: TGCAGCGTCGGGACTAGCGGGAGCGGAGAGACCCAGTACTTC. This sequence encodes CSVGTSGSGETQYF.

The V gene is TRBV2, the J gene TRBJ1-5; D uncertain. The CDR3 covers 16 residues. Germline V lookup: CDR1 SNHLY, CDR2 FYNNEI. V was shortened by 6 bases and J by 0 bases, with 15 bases between the two germline ends. The CDR3 loop reads CASSPRRGDSNQPQHF. CDR3 nucleotide sequence: TGTGCCAGCAGCCCCAGGCGGGGAGATAGCAATCAGCCCCAGCATTTT.

This clone was found a few times. V gene TRBV6-6 combines with J gene TRBJ1-2, with a possible D match to TRBD1 (6 bases). The CDR3 loop spans 13 amino acids. V was clipped by 2 bases and J by 7 bases, with 11 bases between them. Germline V gives CDR1 MNHNY, CDR2 SVGAGI (reference sequence). The CDR3 region is CASSYEGGVGYTF. The DNA of the CDR3 is TGTGCCAGCAGTTACGAGGGGGGAGTTGGCTACACCTTC.

The rearrangement joins TRBV9 to TRBJ1-1; 8 positions match TRBD1. V shed 7 bases, J shed 4 bases, and the junction held 9 bases outside the gene matches. Per germline, CDR1 SGDLS and CDR2 YYNGEE. The CDR3 totals 14 residues. CDR3 nucleotide sequence: TGTGCCAGCGGTGAACATACAGGGGGCACTGAAGCTTTCTTT. Amino acids: CASGEHTGGTEAFF.

This clone occurred once. The chain combines TRBV7-6 with TRBJ2-6; 8 bases line up with TRBD1. CDR3 length: 21 amino acids. The junction had 18 bases not matched to a gene; V was cut back by 5 bases and J by 0 bases. From germline, CDR1 is SGHVS and CDR2 FNYEAQ. In DNA, the CDR3 is TGTGCCAGCAGCACAGCGGTAGTCAGGGGGCAACTTGGCTCTGGGGCCAACGTCCTGACTTTC. Protein product: CASSTAVVRGQLGSGANVLTF.

This chain uses TRBV10-1 with TRBJ1-2; a possible D gene is TRBD1 (6 bases). The CDR3 is 15 residues long. Germline V gene lookup returns CDR1 WNHNN and CDR2 SYGVQD (reference sequence). V lost 6 bases and J lost 7, with 21 bases in between. In DNA form, the CDR3 reads TGCGCCAGCAGAATAAGTTGTGCAGGGGTATTTGGCTACACCTTC. It codes for CASRISCAGVFGYTF.

CDR3 nucleotide sequence: TGTGCCAGCAGCTTAGAGGGTCGGGGGCTGGAGCAGTACTTC. This sequence encodes CASSLEGRGLEQYF. The chain links TRBV7-9 to TRBJ2-7; either TRBD1 or TRBD2 may fit D (6 bases each). This CDR3 region has 14 residues. V lost 1 base to trimming and J lost 7 bases, with 14 bases between them. Germline CDR1 reads SEHNR; CDR2 reads FQNEAQ (reference sequence).

This chain links TRBV7-9 with TRBJ2-7; D ambiguous. The CDR3 length is 14 residues. Germline assignment: CDR1 SEHNR and CDR2 FQNEAQ (reference sequence). The V end lost 1 base, the J end lost 2 bases, and 9 bases lay between the germline ends. This chain's CDR3 is CASSLVAQPYEQYF. In DNA form, the CDR3 reads TGTGCCAGCAGCTTAGTGGCCCAACCCTACGAGCAGTACTTC.

This chain links TRBV7-6 with TRBJ1-3; D perhaps matches TRBD1 (5 bases). Germline V gene data show CDR1 as SGHVS and CDR2 as FNYEAQ. V lost 1 base and J 0 bases, leaving 7 bases between the germline ends. The CDR3 loop spans 15 amino acids. CDR3 loop: CASSLGGTSGNTIYF. In nucleotides, the CDR3 is TGTGCCAGCAGCTTAGGGGGGACCTCTGGAAACACCATATATTTT.

V and J are TRBV9 and TRBJ2-1; D possibly corresponds to TRBD1 (6 bases). The CDR3 is 14 residues long. The germline CDR1 and CDR2 sequences are SGDLS and YYNGEE. The V gene lost 0 bases and the J gene lost 8 bases, with 12 bases spanning the gap. The CDR3 is CASSVGWGRDEQFF. The CDR3 nucleotides are TGTGCCAGCAGCGTAGGTTGGGGGCGGGATGAGCAGTTCTTC.

The chain recombines TRBV4-1 with TRBJ1-2, with D possibly being TRBD1 (5 bases). CDR3 length: 15 residues. CDR1 and CDR2 (germline): MGHRA, YSYEKL. V was clipped by 1 base and J by 4 bases, with 13 bases between them. The CDR3 bases are TGCGCCAGCAGCCAAGGGGTGACCGGGGGCTATGGCTACACCTTC. Its protein is CASSQGVTGGYGYTF.

The CDR3 is CASSSHTGTGAYEQYF. DNA of the CDR3: TGTGCCAGCAGCTCTCACACCGGGACAGGGGCCTACGAGCAGTACTTC. The chain couples TRBV9 to TRBJ2-7, with 10 bases aligning to TRBD1. Germline V gene sequence: CDR1 SGDLS, CDR2 YYNGEE. The CDR3 loop spans 16 amino acids. The J segment lost 2 bases and the V segment lost 4 bases, leaving 9 bases of the junction unmatched. The full variable domain, its missing parts supplied by reference TRBV9 and TRBJ2-7, is DSGVTQTPKHLITATGQRVTLRCSPRSGDLSVYWYQQSLDQGLQFLIQYYNGEERAKGNILERFSAQQFPDLHSELNLSSLELGDSALYFCASSSHTGTGAYEQYFGPGTRLTVT.

This clone occurred a few times. The chain couples TRBV2 to TRBJ2-3; TRBD2 aligns across 8 bases. This CDR3 is built from 15 residues. Germline assignment: CDR1 SNHLY and CDR2 FYNNEI. Losses at the gene ends were 5 bases for V and 2 bases for J; bases not matched to a gene: 6. CDR3 coding DNA: TGTGCCAGCAGTACAAGTAGCGGGGACACAGATACGCAGTATTTT. Translating it yields CASSTSSGDTDTQYF. The whole variable domain, remainder taken from reference TRBV2 and TRBJ2-3, is EPEVTQTPSHQVTQMGQEVILRCVPISNHLYFYWYRQILGQKVEFLVSFYNNEISEKSEIFDDQFSVERPDGSNFTLKIRSTKLEDSAMYFCASSTSSGDTDTQYFGPGTRLTVL.

This clone was recorded only once. This chain joins TRBV7-8 and TRBJ1-1, with D maybe TRBD1 (6 bases). V was clipped by 1 base and J by 7 bases, with 16 bases between them. Germline V gives CDR1 SGHVS, CDR2 FQNEAQ. The CDR3 loop spans 15 amino acids. CDR3 coding DNA: TGTGCCAGCAGCTTAGACCTCAGACAGGAGTTTGAAGCTTTCTTT. It yields the protein CASSLDLRQEFEAFF.

V is TRBV7-9 and J is TRBJ2-7; TRBD1 might be the D (6 bases). The germline V gene has CDR1 SEHNR and CDR2 FQNEAQ (reference sequence). Trimming took off 1 base at V and 6 bases at J, with 16 bases between the two ends. The CDR3 has 15 residues. As DNA, the CDR3 is TGTGCCAGCAGCTTAGTGGGGCAGTCAGGGGCCGAGCAGTACTTC. The encoded protein is CASSLVGQSGAEQYF. Variable domain in full (rest from reference TRBV7-9 and TRBJ2-7): DTGVSQNPRHKITKRGQNVTFRCDPISEHNRLYWYRQTLGQGPEFLTYFQNEAQLEKSRLLSDRFSAERPKGSFSTLEIQRTEQGDSAMYLCASSLVGQSGAEQYFGPGTRLTVT.

The V call is TRBV29-1, the J call TRBJ1-1; D is perhaps TRBD1 (5 bases). Germline CDR1 reads SQVTM; CDR2 reads ANQGSEA. The CDR3 extends over 13 amino acids. Between the trimmed V and J ends, which lost 7 bases and 1 base, there was a span of 13 bases. The CDR3 protein is CSASVGPNTEAFF. The DNA for the CDR3 is TGCAGCGCCTCAGTGGGACCGAACACTGAAGCTTTCTTT.

V usage is TRBV7-6 and J usage is TRBJ2-2, with D unresolved. This CDR3 has 13 residues. The germline V gene encodes CDR1 SGHVS and CDR2 FNYEAQ. V lost 3 bases to trimming and J lost 10 bases, with 12 bases between them. CDR3 sequence (DNA): TGTGCCAGCAGCTTCACTCTGACGGAGGAGCTGTTTTTT. Translating it yields CASSFTLTEELFF.

The chain carries TRBV6-5 and TRBJ2-7, with a weak D call TRBD1 (6 bases). Deletions cut 9 bases from V and 4 bases from J, with 10 bases between. This CDR3 has 11 amino acids. Germline V gene data show CDR1 as MNHEY and CDR2 as SVGAGI. CDR3 sequence (DNA): TGTGCCAGTGAAACAGGGTACGAGCAGTACTTC. This encodes CASETGYEQYF.

This clone was recorded a few times. V gene TRBV9 combines with J gene TRBJ2-2; 12 bases are shared with TRBD1. The V and J ends lost 3 bases and 5 bases, in that order; junction bases with no gene match: 8. The CDR3 consists of 17 residues. Germline V gene data show CDR1 as SGDLS and CDR2 as YYNGEE. This CDR3 is CASSDRDRGRLTGELFF. The CDR3, as DNA: TGTGCCAGCAGCGATCGGGACAGGGGGCGTTTGACCGGGGAGCTGTTTTTT.

This sequence joins TRBV6-1 and TRBJ1-2; no clear D. The CDR3 length is 11 residues. Trimming took 3 bases from V and 5 from J, leaving 4 bases between them. Germline loops: CDR1 MNHNS, CDR2 SASEGT. The CDR3 loop is CASSEGYGYTF. The CDR3 DNA reads as TGTGCCAGCAGTGAGGGGTATGGCTACACCTTC.